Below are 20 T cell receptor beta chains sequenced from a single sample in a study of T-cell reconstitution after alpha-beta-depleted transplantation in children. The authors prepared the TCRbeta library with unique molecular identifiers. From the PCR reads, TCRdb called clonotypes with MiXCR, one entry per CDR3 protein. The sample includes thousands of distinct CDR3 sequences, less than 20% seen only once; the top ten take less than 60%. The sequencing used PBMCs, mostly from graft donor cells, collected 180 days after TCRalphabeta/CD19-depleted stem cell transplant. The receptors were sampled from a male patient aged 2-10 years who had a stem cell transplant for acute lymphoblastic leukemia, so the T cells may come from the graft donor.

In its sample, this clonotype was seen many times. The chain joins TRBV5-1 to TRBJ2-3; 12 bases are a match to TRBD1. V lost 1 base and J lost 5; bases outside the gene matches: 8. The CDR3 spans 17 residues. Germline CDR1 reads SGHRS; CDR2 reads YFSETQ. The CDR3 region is CASSLFRDRGHRDTQYF. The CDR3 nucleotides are TGCGCCAGCAGCTTGTTCCGGGACAGGGGGCATAGAGATACGCAGTATTTT.

The CDR3 here is CASSLRVAGVTDEQFF. The CDR3 coding sequence is TGTGCCAGCAGCTTAAGGGTGGCGGGAGTTACGGATGAGCAGTTCTTC. The J gene is TRBJ2-1, the V gene TRBV7-2, with 7 bases matching TRBD2. J lost 8 bases, V lost 2 bases, and 12 bases had no gene match. The CDR3 has 16 amino acids. Germline V lookup: CDR1 SGHTA, CDR2 FQGNSA. The whole variable domain, filled in from reference TRBV7-2 and TRBJ2-1, reads GAGVSQSPSNKVTEKGKDVELRCDPISGHTALYWYRQSLGQGLEFLIYFQGNSAPDKSGLPSDRFSAERTGGSVSTLTIQRTQQEDSAVYLCASSLRVAGVTDEQFFGPGTRLTVL.

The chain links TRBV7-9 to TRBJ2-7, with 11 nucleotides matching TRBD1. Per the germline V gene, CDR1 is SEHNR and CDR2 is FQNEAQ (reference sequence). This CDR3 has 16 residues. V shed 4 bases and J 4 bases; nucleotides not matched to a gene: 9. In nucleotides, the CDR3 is TGTGCCAGCAGCTCGCTCCGGGACAGGGGGATTTACGAGCAGTACTTC. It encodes CASSSLRDRGIYEQYF.

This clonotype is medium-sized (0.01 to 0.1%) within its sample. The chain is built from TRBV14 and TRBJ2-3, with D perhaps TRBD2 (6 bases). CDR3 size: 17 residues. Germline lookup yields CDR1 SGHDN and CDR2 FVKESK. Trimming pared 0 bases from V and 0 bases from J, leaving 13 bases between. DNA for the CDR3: TGTGCCAGCAGCCAAGATTTGGCGGGGCCTAGCACAGATACGCAGTATTTT. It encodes CASSQDLAGPSTDTQYF.

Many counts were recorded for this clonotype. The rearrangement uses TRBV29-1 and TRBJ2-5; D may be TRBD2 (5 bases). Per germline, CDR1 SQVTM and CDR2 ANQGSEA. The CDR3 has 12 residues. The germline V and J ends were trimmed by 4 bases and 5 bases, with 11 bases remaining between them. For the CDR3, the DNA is TGCAGCGTTGGCCGACGCGGGGAGACCCAGTACTTC. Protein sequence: CSVGRRGETQYF.

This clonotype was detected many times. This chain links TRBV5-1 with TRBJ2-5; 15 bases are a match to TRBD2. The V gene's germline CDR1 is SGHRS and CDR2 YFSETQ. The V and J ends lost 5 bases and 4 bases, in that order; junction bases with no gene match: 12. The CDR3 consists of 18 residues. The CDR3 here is CASSPPGLAGGLGETQYF. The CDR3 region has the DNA TGCGCCAGCAGTCCCCCGGGACTAGCGGGAGGTTTAGGAGAGACCCAGTACTTC.

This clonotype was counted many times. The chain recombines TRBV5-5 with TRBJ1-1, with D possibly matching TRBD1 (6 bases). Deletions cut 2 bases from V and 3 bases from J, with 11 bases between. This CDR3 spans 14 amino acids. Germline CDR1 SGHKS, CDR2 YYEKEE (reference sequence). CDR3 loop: CASSFHRVDTEAFF. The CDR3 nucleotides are TGTGCCAGCAGCTTCCACAGGGTGGACACTGAAGCTTTCTTT.

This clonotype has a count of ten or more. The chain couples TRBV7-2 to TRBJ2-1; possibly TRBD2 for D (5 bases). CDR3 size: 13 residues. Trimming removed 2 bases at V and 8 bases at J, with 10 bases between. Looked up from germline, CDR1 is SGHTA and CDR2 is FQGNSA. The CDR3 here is CASSLTRDHEQFF. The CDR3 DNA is TGTGCCAGCAGCTTAACCCGGGATCATGAGCAGTTCTTC.

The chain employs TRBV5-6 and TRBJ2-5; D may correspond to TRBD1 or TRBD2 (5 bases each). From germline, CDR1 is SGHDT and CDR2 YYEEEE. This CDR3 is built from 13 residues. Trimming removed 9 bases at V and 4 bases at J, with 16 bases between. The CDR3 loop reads CAMSPGLLETQYF. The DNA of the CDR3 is TGTGCCATGAGCCCGGGGCTGTTAGAGACCCAGTACTTC.

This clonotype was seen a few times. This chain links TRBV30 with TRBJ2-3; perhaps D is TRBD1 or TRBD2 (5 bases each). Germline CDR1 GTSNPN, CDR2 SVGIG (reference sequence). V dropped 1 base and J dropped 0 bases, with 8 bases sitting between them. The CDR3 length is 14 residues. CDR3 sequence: CAWSAGTSTDTQYF. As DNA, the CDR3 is TGTGCCTGGAGTGCAGGGACCAGCACAGATACGCAGTATTTT. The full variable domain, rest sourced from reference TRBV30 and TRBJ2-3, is SQTIHQWPATLVQPVGSPLSLECTVEGTSNPNLYWYRQAAGRGLQLLFYSVGIGQISSEVPQNLSASRPQDRQFILSSKKLLLSDSGFYLCAWSAGTSTDTQYFGPGTRLTVL.

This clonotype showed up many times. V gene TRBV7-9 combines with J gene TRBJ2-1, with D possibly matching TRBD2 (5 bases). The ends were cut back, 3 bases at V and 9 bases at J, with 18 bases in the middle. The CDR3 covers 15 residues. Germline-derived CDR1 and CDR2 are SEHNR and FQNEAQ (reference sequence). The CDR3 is CASSFLASERSEQFF. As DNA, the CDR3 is TGTGCCAGCAGCTTCCTAGCAAGTGAACGCAGTGAGCAGTTCTTC.

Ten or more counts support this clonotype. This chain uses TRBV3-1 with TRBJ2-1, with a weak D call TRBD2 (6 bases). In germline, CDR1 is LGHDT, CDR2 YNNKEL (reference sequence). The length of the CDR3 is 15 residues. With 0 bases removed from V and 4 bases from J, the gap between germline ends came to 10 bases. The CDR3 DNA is TGTGCCAGCAGCCAAGAGTTAGCGGTATACAATGAGCAGTTCTTC. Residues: CASSQELAVYNEQFF.

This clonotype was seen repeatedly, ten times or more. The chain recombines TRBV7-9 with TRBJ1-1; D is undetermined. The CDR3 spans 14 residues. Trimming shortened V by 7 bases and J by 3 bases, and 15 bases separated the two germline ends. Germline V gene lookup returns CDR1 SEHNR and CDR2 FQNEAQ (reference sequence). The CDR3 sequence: CASMRTGRDTEAFF. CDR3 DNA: TGTGCCAGCATGCGGACTGGGCGGGACACTGAAGCTTTCTTT.

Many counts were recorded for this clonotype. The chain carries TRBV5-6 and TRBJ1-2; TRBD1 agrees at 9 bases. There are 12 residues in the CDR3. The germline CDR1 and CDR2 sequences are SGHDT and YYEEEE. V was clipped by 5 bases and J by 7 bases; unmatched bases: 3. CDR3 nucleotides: TGTGCCAGCAGGCGGACAGGGGCTGGCTACACCTTC. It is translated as CASRRTGAGYTF.

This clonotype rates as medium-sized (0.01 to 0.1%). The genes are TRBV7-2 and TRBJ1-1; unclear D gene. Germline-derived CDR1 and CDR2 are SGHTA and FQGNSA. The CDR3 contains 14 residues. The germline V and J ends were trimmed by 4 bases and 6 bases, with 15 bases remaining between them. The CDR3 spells CASSSSIRISEAFF. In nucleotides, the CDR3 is TGTGCCAGCAGCTCCTCCATCCGGATATCTGAAGCTTTCTTT.

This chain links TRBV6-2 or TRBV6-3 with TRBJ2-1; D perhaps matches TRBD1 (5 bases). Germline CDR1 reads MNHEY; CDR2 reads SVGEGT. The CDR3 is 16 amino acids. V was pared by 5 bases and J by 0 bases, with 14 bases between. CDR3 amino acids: CASSPHRRSSYNEQFF. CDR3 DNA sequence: TGTGCCAGCAGTCCTCACAGGAGAAGCTCCTACAATGAGCAGTTCTTC.

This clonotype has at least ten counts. CDR3 region: CASSVLGPSGTETQYF. Written as DNA, the CDR3 is TGTGCCAGCAGTGTTCTGGGCCCTAGCGGGACAGAGACCCAGTACTTC. The chain links TRBV2 to TRBJ2-5, with 9 bases fitting TRBD2. Germline V gene sequence: CDR1 SNHLY, CDR2 FYNNEI. V lost 4 bases to trimming and J lost 4 bases; unmatched junction nucleotides: 10. The CDR3 has 16 amino acids.

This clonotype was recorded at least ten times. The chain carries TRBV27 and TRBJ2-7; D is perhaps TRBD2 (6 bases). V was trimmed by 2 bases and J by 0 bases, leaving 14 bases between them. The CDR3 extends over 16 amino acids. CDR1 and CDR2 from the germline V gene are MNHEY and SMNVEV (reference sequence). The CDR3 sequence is CASSLRRGSDSYEQYF. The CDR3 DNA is TGTGCCAGCAGTTTACGGCGGGGCTCTGACTCCTACGAGCAGTACTTC.

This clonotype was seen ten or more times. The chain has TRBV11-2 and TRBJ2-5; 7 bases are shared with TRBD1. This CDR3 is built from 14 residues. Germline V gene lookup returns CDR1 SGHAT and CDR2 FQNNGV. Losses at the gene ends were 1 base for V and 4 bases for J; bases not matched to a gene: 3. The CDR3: CASSLVQGVETQYF. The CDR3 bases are TGTGCCAGCAGCTTAGTTCAGGGGGTAGAGACCCAGTACTTC.

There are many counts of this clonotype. As DNA, the CDR3 is TGTGCCAGCAGTTTATCCTCGGTGGGCACAGATACGCAGTATTTT. Translating gives CASSLSSVGTDTQYF. The J gene is TRBJ2-3, the V gene TRBV12-3 or TRBV12-4; D is ambiguous. The CDR3 is 15 amino acids. V was pared by 2 bases and J by 1 base, with 10 bases between.